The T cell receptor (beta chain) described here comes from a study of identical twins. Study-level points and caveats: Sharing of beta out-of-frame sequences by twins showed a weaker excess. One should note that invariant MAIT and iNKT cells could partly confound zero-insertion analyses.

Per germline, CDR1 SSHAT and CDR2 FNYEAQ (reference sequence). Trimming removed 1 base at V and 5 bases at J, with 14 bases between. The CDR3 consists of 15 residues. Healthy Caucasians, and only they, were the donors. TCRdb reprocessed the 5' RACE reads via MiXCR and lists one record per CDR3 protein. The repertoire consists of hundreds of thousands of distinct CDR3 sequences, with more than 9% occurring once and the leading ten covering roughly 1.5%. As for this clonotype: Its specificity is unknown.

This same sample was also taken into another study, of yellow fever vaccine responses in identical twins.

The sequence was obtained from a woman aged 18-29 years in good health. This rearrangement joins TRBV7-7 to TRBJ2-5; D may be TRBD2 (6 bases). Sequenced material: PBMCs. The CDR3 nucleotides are TGTGCCAGCAGCTTAGAAACGGGAGTTCGCGAGACCCAGTACTTC. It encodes CASSLETGVRETQYF.